This T cell receptor beta chain appears in the sequencing data of a study of neurological immune-mediated disorders. Comment on this clonotype: Its specificity is not known.

PBMCs stored at -80 C, numbering 2 million, were the origin of the unsorted libraries. Study findings and constraints: The study found the most TCR clonal expansion in HTLV-1-associated myelopathy and the least in multiple sclerosis, below healthy controls.

MiXCR, applied by TCRdb to the 5' RACE reads, yields one record per CDR3 protein. The sample comprises some 20,000 distinct CDR3 sequences, 8.5% to 12% of which are singletons, and about 20% rests with the top ten. The sequence derives from a woman aged 60-75 years with HTLV-1-associated myelopathy (HAM/TSP). The specimen sequenced was PBMCs.

Here the CDR3 reads CASSLTGIGTEAFF. As DNA, the CDR3 is TGCGCCAGCAGCTTGACAGGAATTGGGACTGAAGCTTTCTTT. The rearrangement joins TRBV5-1 to TRBJ1-1, with D perhaps TRBD1 (5 bases). Germline lookup yields CDR1 SGHRS and CDR2 YFSETQ. Trimming removed 1 base from V and 5 bases from J, with 12 bases in between. The CDR3 contains 14 residues.